These T cell receptor beta chains were read from a single sample in a study of shared clonotypes between healthy human individuals. Assay used: immunoSEQ multiplex PCR; TCRdb lists only in-frame clones, some missing. The sample lists a few million clones, roughly 92% occurring once. What was sequenced was naive CD4+ T cells sorted from blood. The receptors were gathered from a young man in good health. Each CDR3 is given with its conserved first and last residue. The order of the fields is clone size, J gene, V gene, D gene, CDR3 DNA, CDR3 protein. A D gene is named only where the DNA matches it firmly. Size tells how often a clone was seen (once, few, many) or the class of an expanded clone, and some rows leave it out.

-	TRBJ1-2	TRBV6-6	-	TGTGCCAGCAGCCCAAGAAACAGGGGCTACACCTTC	CASSPRNRGYTF
once	TRBJ2-7	TRBV7-2	-	TGTGCCAGCAGCTTACTAGTCCAGCAAGGATACGAGCAGTACTTC	CASSLLVQQGYEQYF
-	TRBJ1-4	TRBV5-1	-	TGCGCCAGCAGCTTGCGTGGACAGTTCATTTCAACTAATGAAAAACTGTTTTTT	CASSLRGQFISTNEKLFF
once	TRBJ2-5	TRBV18	-	TGTGCCAGCTCACAGGAGAGAGAGACCCAGTACTTC	CASSQERETQYF
once	TRBJ2-1	TRBV11-3	TRBD2	TGTGCCAGCAGCTTTTCGGGGGGGCAGGGCAATGAGCAGTTCTTC	CASSFSGGQGNEQFF
-	TRBJ2-1	TRBV2	-	TGTGCCAGCAGCCTGTGGGAAAGGGAGTTCTTC	CASSLWEREFF
-	TRBJ2-7	TRBV30	TRBD2	TGTGCCTGGAACCAAGCGGGGGGCTGGTTCGAGCAGTACTTC	CAWNQAGGWFEQYF
-	TRBJ1-1	TRBV7-9	TRBD1	TGTGCCAGCAGCTTAGCGCTAGACAGGGACACTGAAGCTTTCTTT	CASSLALDRDTEAFF
-	TRBJ2-7	TRBV4-1	-	TGCGCCAGCAGCCAAGTTGGGACAAAGGTCGAGCAGTACTTC	CASSQVGTKVEQYF
-	TRBJ2-1	TRBV18	-	TGTGCCAGCACTCCACAGGGTGCGATTTACAATGAGCAGTTCTTC	CASTPQGAIYNEQFF
-	TRBJ1-6	TRBV2	-	TGTGCCAGCAGTGATTTGCGGGACACTTCACCCCTCCACTTT	CASSDLRDTSPLHF
-	TRBJ1-2	TRBV4-1	-	TGCGCCAGCAGCCAAGAGGGGACATCTCTTGGCTACACCTTC	CASSQEGTSLGYTF
-	TRBJ1-6	TRBV2	-	TGTGCCAGCAGTGTGATAATTAATTCACCCCTCCACTTT	CASSVIINSPLHF
once	TRBJ2-3	TRBV10-1	-	TGCGCCAGCAGTGAGTCGGCCTGGGGCACAGATACGCAGTATTTT	CASSESAWGTDTQYF
once	TRBJ2-5	TRBV5-1	TRBD1	TGCGCCAGCAGTTCCGGGACAGGGGGTGAGGAGACCCAGTACTTC	CASSSGTGGEETQYF
-	TRBJ1-4	TRBV15	-	TGTGCCACCAGCAGGGATCCGGGACTGATTAATGAAAAACTGTTTTTT	CATSRDPGLINEKLFF
-	TRBJ1-6	TRBV5-8	-	TGTGCCAGCAGTCCGGGACGGCATAATTCACCCCTCCACTTT	CASSPGRHNSPLHF
-	TRBJ2-3	TRBV7-9	-	TGTGCCAGCAGCGCCGGTGGGACAGATACGCAGTATTTT	CASSAGGTDTQYF
few	TRBJ1-1	TRBV18	-	TGTGCCAGCTCAGAGGGTTCTGAAGCTTTCTTT	CASSEGSEAFF